Sequencing of this T cell receptor delta chain was carried out in a study of gamma-delta T cells after stem cell transplantation. TCRdb fed the RT-PCR reads to CATT. The sample records some 2,300 delta-chain clones, around 20% being singletons. Germline CDR1 is TSWWSYY and CDR2 is QGS. The length of the CDR3 is 23 residues. V lost 2 bases, J lost 0 bases, and 18 bases stayed unmatched. Material: gamma-delta T cells. The sequence derives from a human donor. It is not recorded whose cells these are; they may come from a transplant donor. The gene calls are TRDV1 and TRDJ3; 8 bases line up with TRDD3. This chain's CDR3 is CALGEGTGRSGGPSSWDTRQMFF. As DNA, the CDR3 is TGTGCTCTTGGGGAAGGTACCGGCCGGTCTGGGGGACCCAGCTCCTGGGACACCCGACAGATGTTTTTC.